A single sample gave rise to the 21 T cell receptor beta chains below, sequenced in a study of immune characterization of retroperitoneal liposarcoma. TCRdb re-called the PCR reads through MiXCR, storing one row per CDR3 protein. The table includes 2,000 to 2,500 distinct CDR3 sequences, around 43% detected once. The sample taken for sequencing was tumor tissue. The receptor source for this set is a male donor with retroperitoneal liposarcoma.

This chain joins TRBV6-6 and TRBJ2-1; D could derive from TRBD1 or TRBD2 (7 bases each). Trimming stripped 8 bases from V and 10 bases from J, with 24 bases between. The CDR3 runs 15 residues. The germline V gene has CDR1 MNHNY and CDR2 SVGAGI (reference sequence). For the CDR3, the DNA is TGTGCCAGCTCGGGGCAAGGGTCAGGGGGGGACGAGCAGTTCTTC. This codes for CASSGQGSGGDEQFF.

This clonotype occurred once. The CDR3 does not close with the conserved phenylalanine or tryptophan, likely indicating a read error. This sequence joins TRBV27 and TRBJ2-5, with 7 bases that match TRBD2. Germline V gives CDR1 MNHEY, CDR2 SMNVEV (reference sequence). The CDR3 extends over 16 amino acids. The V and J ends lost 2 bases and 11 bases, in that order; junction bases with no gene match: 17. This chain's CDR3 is CASSLVAGAIYNEQYL. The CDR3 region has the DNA TGTGCCAGCAGTTTAGTAGCGGGTGCAATATACAATGAGCAGTACTTA.

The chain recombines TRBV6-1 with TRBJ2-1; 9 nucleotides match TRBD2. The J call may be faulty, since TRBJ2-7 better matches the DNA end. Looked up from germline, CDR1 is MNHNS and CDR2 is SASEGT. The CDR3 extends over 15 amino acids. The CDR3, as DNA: TGTGCCAGCAGCCCCCCGGGACTAGCCACCTACGAGCAGTACTTC. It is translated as CASSPPGLATYEQYF.

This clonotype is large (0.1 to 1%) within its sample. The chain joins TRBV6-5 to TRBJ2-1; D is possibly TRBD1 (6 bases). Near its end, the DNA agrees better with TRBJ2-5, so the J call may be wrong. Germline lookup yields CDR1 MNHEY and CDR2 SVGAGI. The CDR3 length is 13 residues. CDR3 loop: CASSYVRGETQYF. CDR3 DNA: TGTGCCAGCAGTTACGTCAGGGGTGAGACCCAGTACTTC.

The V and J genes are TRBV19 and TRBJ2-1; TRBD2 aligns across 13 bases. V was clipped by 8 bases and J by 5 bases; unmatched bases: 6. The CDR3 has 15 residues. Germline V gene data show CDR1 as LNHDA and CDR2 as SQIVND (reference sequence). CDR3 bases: TGTGCCAGTGCTACTAGCGGGAGGGGAAACAATGAGCAGTTCTTC. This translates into CASATSGRGNNEQFF.

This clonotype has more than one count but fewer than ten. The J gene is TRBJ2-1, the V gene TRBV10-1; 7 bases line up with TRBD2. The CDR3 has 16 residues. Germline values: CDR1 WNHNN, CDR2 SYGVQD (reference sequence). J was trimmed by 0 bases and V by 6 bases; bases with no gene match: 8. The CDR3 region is CASSPVAGSSYNEQFF. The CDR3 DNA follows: TGCGCCAGCAGCCCCGTAGCGGGTAGCTCCTACAATGAGCAGTTCTTC.

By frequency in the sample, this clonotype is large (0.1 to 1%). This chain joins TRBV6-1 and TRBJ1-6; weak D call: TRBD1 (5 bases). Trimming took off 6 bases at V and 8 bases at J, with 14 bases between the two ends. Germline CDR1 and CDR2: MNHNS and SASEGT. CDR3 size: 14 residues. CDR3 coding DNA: TGTGCCAGCAGCGCGGGAGAGGGGTATTCACCCCTCCACTTT. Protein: CASSAGEGYSPLHF.

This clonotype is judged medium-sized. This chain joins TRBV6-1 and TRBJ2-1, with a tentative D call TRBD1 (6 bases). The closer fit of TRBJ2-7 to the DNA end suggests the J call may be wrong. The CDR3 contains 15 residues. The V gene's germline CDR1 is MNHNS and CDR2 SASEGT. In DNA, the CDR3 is TGTGCCAGCAAACTCCTTGGACAGAGAGACTACGAGCAGTACTTC. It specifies CASKLLGQRDYEQYF.

In nucleotides, the CDR3 is TGTGCCAGCAGTTCCGGTGACAGGGAGACGGGTTTCACAGATACGCAGTATTTT. Its protein is CASSSGDRETGFTDTQYF. The gene calls are TRBV6-1 and TRBJ2-3; 7 bases fit TRBD1. This CDR3 is 18 amino acids long. The V gene end was trimmed by 5 bases and the J gene end by 2 bases; junction bases not matched to a gene: 16. Germline CDR1 MNHNS, CDR2 SASEGT.

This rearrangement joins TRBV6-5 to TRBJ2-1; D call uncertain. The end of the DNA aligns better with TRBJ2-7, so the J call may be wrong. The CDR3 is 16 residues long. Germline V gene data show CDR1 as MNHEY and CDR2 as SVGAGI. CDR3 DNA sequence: TGTGCCAGCAGTTACGGCGCAAGGCTAGTGGGCTACGAGCAGTACTTC. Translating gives CASSYGARLVGYEQYF.

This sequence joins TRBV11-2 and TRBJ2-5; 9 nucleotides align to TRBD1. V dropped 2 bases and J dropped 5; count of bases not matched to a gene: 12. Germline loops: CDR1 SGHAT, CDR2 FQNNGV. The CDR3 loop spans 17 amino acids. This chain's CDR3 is CASSLMLGQGKWETQYF. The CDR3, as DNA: TGTGCCAGCAGCTTAATGTTGGGACAGGGCAAATGGGAGACCCAGTACTTC.

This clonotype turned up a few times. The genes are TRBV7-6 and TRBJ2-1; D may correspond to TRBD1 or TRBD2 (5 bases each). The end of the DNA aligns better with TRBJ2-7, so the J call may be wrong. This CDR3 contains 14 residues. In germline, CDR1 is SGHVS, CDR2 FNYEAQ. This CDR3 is CASTRGRDSYEQYF. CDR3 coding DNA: TGTGCCAGCACCCGGGGCAGGGACTCCTACGAGCAGTACTTC.

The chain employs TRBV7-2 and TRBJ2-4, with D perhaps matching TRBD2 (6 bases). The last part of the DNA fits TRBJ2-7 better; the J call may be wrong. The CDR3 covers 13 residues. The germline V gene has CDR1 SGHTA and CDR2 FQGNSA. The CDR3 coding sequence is TGTGCCAGCAGCTGGGACTTTCCCTACGAGCAGTACTTC. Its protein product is CASSWDFPYEQYF.

The CDR3 sequence: CASSFVVFLGGQETQYF. The CDR3 DNA sequence: TGTGCCAGCAGTTTTGTAGTTTTTCTGGGGGGGCAAGAGACCCAGTACTTC. The chain links TRBV28 to TRBJ2-5; TRBD2 aligns across 7 bases. The ends lost 3 bases at V and 2 bases at J; junction bases unmatched: 12. The V gene's germline CDR1 is MDHEN and CDR2 SYDVKM. This CDR3 contains 17 residues.

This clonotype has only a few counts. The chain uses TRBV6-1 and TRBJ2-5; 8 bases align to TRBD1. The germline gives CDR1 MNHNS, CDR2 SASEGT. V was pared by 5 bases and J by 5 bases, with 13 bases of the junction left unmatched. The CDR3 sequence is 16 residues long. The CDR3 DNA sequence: TGTGCCAGCAGTCCCCCGCGGCAGGGGGCTCGGGAGACCCAGTACTTC. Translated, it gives CASSPPRQGARETQYF.

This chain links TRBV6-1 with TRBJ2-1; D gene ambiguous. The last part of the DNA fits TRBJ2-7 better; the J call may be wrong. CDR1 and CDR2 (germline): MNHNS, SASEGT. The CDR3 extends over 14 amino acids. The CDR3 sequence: CASKWNDGTYEQYF. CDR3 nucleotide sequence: TGTGCCAGCAAGTGGAACGACGGTACCTACGAGCAGTACTTC.

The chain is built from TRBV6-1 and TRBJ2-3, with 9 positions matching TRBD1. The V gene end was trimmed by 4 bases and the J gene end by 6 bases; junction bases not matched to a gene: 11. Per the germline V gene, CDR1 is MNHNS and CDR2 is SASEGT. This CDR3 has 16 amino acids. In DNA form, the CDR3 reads TGTGCCAGCAGTGTCGACGGGACAGGGTGGTTGGATACGCAGTATTTT. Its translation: CASSVDGTGWLDTQYF.

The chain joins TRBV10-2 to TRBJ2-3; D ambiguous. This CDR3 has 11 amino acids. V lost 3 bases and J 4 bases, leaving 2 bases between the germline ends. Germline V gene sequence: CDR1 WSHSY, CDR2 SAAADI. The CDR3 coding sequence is TGCGCCAGCAGTGACGCAGATACGCAGTATTTT. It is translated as CASSDADTQYF.

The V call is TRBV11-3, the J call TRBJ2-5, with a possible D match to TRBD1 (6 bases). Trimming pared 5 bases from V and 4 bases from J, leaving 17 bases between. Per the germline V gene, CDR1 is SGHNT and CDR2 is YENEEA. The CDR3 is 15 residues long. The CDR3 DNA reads TGTGCCAGCAGCCCAGGCCAACAGGGACGAGAGACCCAGTACTTC. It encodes CASSPGQQGRETQYF.

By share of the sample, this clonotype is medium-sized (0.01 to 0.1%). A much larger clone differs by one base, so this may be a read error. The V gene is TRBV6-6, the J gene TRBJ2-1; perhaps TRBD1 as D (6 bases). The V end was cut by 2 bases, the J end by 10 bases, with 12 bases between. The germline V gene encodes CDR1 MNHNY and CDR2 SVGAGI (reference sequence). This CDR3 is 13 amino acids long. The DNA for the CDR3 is TGTGCCAGCAGTTACCGCAGGGGCTACGAGCAGTTCTTC. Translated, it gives CASSYRRGYEQFF.

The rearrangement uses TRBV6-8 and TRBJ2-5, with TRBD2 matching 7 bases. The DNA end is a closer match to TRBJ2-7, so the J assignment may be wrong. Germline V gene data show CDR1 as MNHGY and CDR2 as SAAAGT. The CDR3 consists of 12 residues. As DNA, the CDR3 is TGTGCCAGCAGTAGTAGCGGGTACGAGCAGTACTTC. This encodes CASSSSGYEQYF.